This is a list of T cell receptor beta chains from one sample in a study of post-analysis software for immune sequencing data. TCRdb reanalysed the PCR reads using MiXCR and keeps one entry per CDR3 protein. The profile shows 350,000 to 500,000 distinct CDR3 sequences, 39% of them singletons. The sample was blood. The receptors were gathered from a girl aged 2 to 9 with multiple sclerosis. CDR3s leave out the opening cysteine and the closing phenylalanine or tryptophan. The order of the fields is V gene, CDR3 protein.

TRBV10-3	AIRADRGEETQY
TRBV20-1	SASIVGASYTEAF
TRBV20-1	SATFTREGYGYT
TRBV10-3	AISEQLAGADEQF
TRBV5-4	ASSLAGVRRTGELF
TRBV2	AMLAISSYNEQF
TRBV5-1	ASKVSSGANVLT
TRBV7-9	ASSLASTGNYGYT
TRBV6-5	ASSYSPPGLANSYEQY
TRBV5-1	ASTWTGSNSPLH
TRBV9	ASSPGYQHSGANVLT
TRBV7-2	ASSLGVLQGNGYT
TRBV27	ASSLRGSAMKYGYT
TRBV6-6	ASSPPLAGPAGIQY
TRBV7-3	ASSLLGQTSTDTQY
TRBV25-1	ASSGQRTDTQY
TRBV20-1	SARVSSTGELF
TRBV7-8	ASSYEMGQNNQPQH
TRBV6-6	ASSLYFTSTDTQY
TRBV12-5	ASGFEGGTQY
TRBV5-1	ASSLAQGKNEQF
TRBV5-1	ASSLLLAAGDEQY
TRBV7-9	ASSPGTGLSTDTQY
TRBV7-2	ASSLAAQETQY
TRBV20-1	SARSNSPLH
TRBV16	ASKRTGGHQPQH
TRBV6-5	ASSYSGGVGTEAF
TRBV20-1	SVGGAGGSSYEQY
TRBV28	ASSGGLPETQY
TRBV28	ASSSPGQGPPYGYT
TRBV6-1	VSSETGVSYEQY
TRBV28	ASSPRVAGYNEQF
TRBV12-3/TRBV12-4	ASRQGDSSTDTQY
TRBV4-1	ASSQDLGAGVVGGYT
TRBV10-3	AIREASGKGTDTQY
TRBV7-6	ASSYGGALETQY
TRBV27	ASSSKSGFHEQY